The 10 T cell receptor beta chains reported below all come from one sample, sequenced in a study of cytotoxic CD8 clonotypes in ibrutinib-treated CLL. Generated by immunoSEQ multiplex PCR, the TCRdb table keeps only in-frame clones and is missing some. Of over 45,000 clones in the sample, 56% were seen once. Sequenced material: PBMCs, taken after 24 months of ibrutinib treatment. Receptors originate from a human donor with chronic lymphocytic leukemia.

V and J are TRBV29-1 and TRBJ2-1; D might be TRBD2 (5 bases). In germline, CDR1 is SQVTM, CDR2 ANQGSEA. V gave up 4 bases and J gave up 12 bases, with 16 bases separating them. The CDR3 loop spans 12 amino acids. CDR3 nucleotides: TGCAGCGTTGGTGACTACCTAGTGGTGCAGTTCTTC. Translation: CSVGDYLVVQFF.

The chain carries TRBV9 and TRBJ2-3, with D unresolved. CDR1 is SGDLS, CDR2 YYNGEE, per germline. This CDR3 has 15 residues. V was pared by 0 bases and J by 0 bases, with 8 bases between. The CDR3 coding sequence is TGTGCCAGCAGCGTAGACCTCGCGAGCACAGATACGCAGTATTTT. Its translation: CASSVDLASTDTQYF.

The rearrangement joins TRBV6-1 to TRBJ1-1, with D tentatively TRBD1 (5 bases). Between the trimmed V and J ends, which lost 5 bases and 11 bases, there was a span of 15 bases. The germline gives CDR1 MNHNS, CDR2 SASEGT. The CDR3 spans 12 residues. The CDR3 loop is CASSTLGGDAFF. CDR3 nucleotide sequence: TGTGCCAGCAGTACCCTGGGGGGAGACGCTTTCTTT.

J is TRBJ2-4 and V is TRBV11-2; 7 bases map to TRBD1. This CDR3 is 15 amino acids long. V lost 5 bases, J lost 6 bases, and 10 bases stayed unmatched. The germline V gene has CDR1 SGHAT and CDR2 FQNNGV. The CDR3 loop is CASSTPRTGGNIQYF. The DNA for the CDR3 is TGTGCCAGCAGCACACCTAGGACAGGAGGAAACATTCAGTACTTC.

The chain carries TRBV5-8 and TRBJ2-1, with D uncertain. The CDR3 consists of 13 residues. CDR1 and CDR2 (germline): SGHTS, YDEGEE. V was clipped by 3 bases and J by 9 bases, with 13 bases between them. The CDR3 bases are TGTGCCAGCAGCTGGTCCCCCCTGGCTGAGCAGTTCTTC. This codes for CASSWSPLAEQFF.

The chain is built from TRBV19 and TRBJ2-7; 8 bases align to TRBD1. Trimming removed 5 bases from V and 12 bases from J; junction bases left unmatched: 9. CDR3 length: 12 amino acids. Germline lookup yields CDR1 LNHDA and CDR2 SQIVND (reference sequence). This CDR3 reads CASSSLTGAVYF. The CDR3 nucleotides read TGTGCCAGTAGTTCGCTGACAGGGGCGGTGTACTTC.

The sample holds a few counts of this clone. The chain is built from TRBV19 and TRBJ1-2; D uncertain. Germline CDR1 reads LNHDA; CDR2 reads SQIVND (reference sequence). The CDR3 extends over 11 amino acids. V was trimmed by 6 bases and J by 4 bases, leaving 6 bases between them. The CDR3 nucleotides are TGTGCCAGTAGAAGCCTCTATGGCTACACCTTC. Translation gives CASRSLYGYTF.

The chain joins TRBV6-5 to TRBJ1-1; D possibly corresponds to TRBD1 (5 bases). This CDR3 is built from 12 residues. With 8 bases removed from V and 6 bases from J, the gap between germline ends came to 13 bases. The germline V gene encodes CDR1 MNHEY and CDR2 SVGAGI. CDR3 sequence reads: CASGNGDPEAFF. DNA for the CDR3: TGTGCCAGCGGGAACGGGGACCCTGAAGCTTTCTTT.

The chain employs TRBV6-6 and TRBJ1-4; 9 nucleotides align to TRBD1. The CDR3 has 13 amino acids. After removal of 11 bases from V and 5 bases from J, the junction contained 6 bases not matched to a gene. Germline lookup yields CDR1 MNHNY and CDR2 SVGAGI (reference sequence). The CDR3 nucleotides are TGTGCCTGCCGGGACAGGGCAAATGAAAAACTGTTTTTT. It yields the protein CACRDRANEKLFF.

The chain is built from TRBV5-8 and TRBJ2-1; the match to TRBD2 covers 7 bases. Per the germline V gene, CDR1 is SGHTS and CDR2 is YDEGEE. V gave up 1 base and J gave up 8 bases; unmatched junction bases: 9. This CDR3 contains 15 residues. CDR3 bases: TGTGCCAGCAGCTTGTTAGCGGGCCGGGGCGATGAGCAGTTCTTC. This encodes CASSLLAGRGDEQFF.